This entry concerns a single T cell receptor (beta chain). These data originate in a study of cytomegalovirus exposure and HLA in healthy donors. The V and J ends lost 9 bases and 4 bases respectively, with 20 bases between them. The CDR3 length is 15 residues. CDR1 is MNHNS, CDR2 SASEGT, per germline. PCR amplification relied on 60 Vbeta primers (plus 13 Jbeta primers). Profiled with immunoSEQ multiplex PCR; TCRdb holds only in-frame clones, not every one. The sample records roughly 69,000 clones, 73% being singletons. Sample: PBMCs. The receptor's source is a man aged 50 to 60 in good health and CMV-seronegative. The rearrangement joins TRBV6-1 to TRBJ2-3; perhaps TRBD2 as D (6 bases). CDR3 nucleotide sequence: TGTGCCAGTGGACGACCGGGACTTACGGCAGATACGCAGTATTTT. Translation gives CASGRPGLTADTQYF.